These 20 T cell receptor beta chains came from one sample sequenced in a study of shared clonotypes between healthy human individuals. TCRdb's table, derived via immunoSEQ multiplex PCR, lists solely in-frame clones and lacks some. The sample has millions of clones; approximately 93% are singletons. The source material was naive CD4+ T cells from PBMCs. Stated subset: CD45RA+ positively selected. Receptor source: a young man in good health. Some clones in this sample may be carry-over from other donors' samples.

The chain joins TRBV18 to TRBJ1-1, with D possibly TRBD1 on 6 matching bases. V was clipped by 3 bases and J by 5 bases, with 16 bases between them. The germline V gene has CDR1 KGHSH and CDR2 LQKENI. CDR3 size: 15 residues. CDR3 nucleotides: TGTGCCAGCTCACCTCCGGAGGGGGGGCGAACTGAAGCTTTCTTT. Encoded protein: CASSPPEGGRTEAFF.

CDR3 sequence reads: CASSRLPYSITGELFF. The CDR3 DNA is TGTGCCAGCAGCCGACTCCCCTACAGCATCACCGGGGAGCTGTTTTTT. The V and J genes are TRBV5-6 and TRBJ2-2; D remains unclear. The ends were cut back, 4 bases at V and 4 bases at J, with 17 bases in the middle. The CDR3 is made up of 16 amino acids. The germline CDR1 and CDR2 sequences are SGHDT and YYEEEE.

CDR3 region: CASSDLSSGQETQYF. Here the CDR3 DNA reads TGTGCCAGCTCCGACCTCTCTAGCGGCCAAGAGACCCAGTACTTC. This chain uses TRBV18 with TRBJ2-5, with 7 nucleotides matching TRBD2. The trim removed 6 bases at V and 1 base at J, leaving 8 bases unmatched. Germline values: CDR1 KGHSH, CDR2 LQKENI. The CDR3 length is 15 residues. Full variable domain (remainder filled in from reference TRBV18 and TRBJ2-5): NAGVMQNPRHLVRRRGQEARLRCSPMKGHSHVYWYRQLPEEGLKFMVYLQKENIIDESGMPKERFSAEFPKEGPSILRIQQVVRGDSAAYFCASSDLSSGQETQYFGPGTRLLVL.

The chain joins TRBV30 to TRBJ2-2; the D is unclear. Trimming took off 1 base at V and 4 bases at J, with 22 bases between the two ends. The germline CDR1 and CDR2 sequences are GTSNPN and SVGIG (reference sequence). The CDR3 runs 18 residues. For the CDR3, the DNA is TGTGCCTGGAGTGGAAGAATGAGCCCCCTGGGTTCCACCGGGGAGCTGTTTTTT. This encodes CAWSGRMSPLGSTGELFF. The full variable domain, in which reference TRBV30 and TRBJ2-2 provide the parts outside the CDR3, is SQTIHQWPATLVQPVGSPLSLECTVEGTSNPNLYWYRQAAGRGLQLLFYSVGIGQISSEVPQNLSASRPQDRQFILSSKKLLLSDSGFYLCAWSGRMSPLGSTGELFFGEGSRLTVL.

The chain couples TRBV28 to TRBJ2-7; D gene unclear. This CDR3 is built from 14 residues. Germline V gives CDR1 MDHEN, CDR2 SYDVKM. V dropped 6 bases and J dropped 5 bases, with 17 bases sitting between them. The chain's CDR3 is CASRPRIKPNEQYF. The CDR3 nucleotides read TGTGCCAGCAGACCCCGAATAAAACCCAACGAGCAGTACTTC.

The chain combines TRBV6-6 with TRBJ1-5, with 8 bases fitting TRBD1. J gave up 6 bases and V 7 bases, and 8 bases lay outside the gene matches. Per the germline V gene, CDR1 is MNHNY and CDR2 is SVGAGI (reference sequence). CDR3 length: 14 amino acids. The CDR3 bases are TGTGCCAGCAATGACGGACAGGGTAGTCAGCCCCAGCATTTT. It codes for CASNDGQGSQPQHF.

Written as DNA, the CDR3 is TGTGCCAGCAGTCAGACTCGCGAGCAGTACTTC. Protein: CASSQTREQYF. V and J are TRBV6-6 and TRBJ2-7, with D hard to call. CDR3 length: 11 amino acids. The germline CDR1 and CDR2 sequences are MNHNY and SVGAGI (reference sequence). The V end lost 5 bases, the J end lost 6 bases, and 8 bases lay between the germline ends.

V is TRBV6-6 and J is TRBJ2-7; D is undetermined. The CDR3 length is 13 residues. Trimming left V 5 bases short and J 0 bases short, with 8 bases between. Germline V lookup: CDR1 MNHNY, CDR2 SVGAGI (reference sequence). The chain's CDR3 is CASSAPGSYEQYF. CDR3 DNA sequence: TGTGCCAGCAGTGCCCCGGGCTCCTACGAGCAGTACTTC.

The chain links TRBV28 to TRBJ1-1, with 9 bases matching TRBD1. Germline loops: CDR1 MDHEN, CDR2 SYDVKM. Trimming cost V 5 bases and J 0 bases; bases outside gene matches: 10. This CDR3 has 17 residues. Here the CDR3 DNA reads TGTGCCAGCAGTCCCACAGGGGGCGTTGTAGTGAACACTGAAGCTTTCTTT. It yields the protein CASSPTGGVVVNTEAFF.

The sample holds one count of this clone. The chain joins TRBV6-6 to TRBJ2-1; TRBD1 matches 7 bases. The CDR3 totals 13 residues. J gave up 8 bases and V 6 bases, and 7 bases lay outside the gene matches. Germline V CDR1 and CDR2: MNHNY, SVGAGI (reference sequence). The CDR3 protein is CASSLRGRDEQFF. CDR3 nucleotide sequence: TGTGCCAGCAGCCTTAGGGGGCGGGATGAGCAGTTCTTC.

The chain joins TRBV5-5 to TRBJ2-7; 10 bases line up with TRBD1. CDR1 and CDR2 from the germline V gene are SGHKS and YYEKEE (reference sequence). V gave up 2 bases and J gave up 2 bases; unmatched junction bases: 4. The CDR3 covers 15 residues. CDR3 nucleotide sequence: TGTGCCAGCAGCTTCTCCGGGACAGGGGCCTACGAGCAGTACTTC. As protein: CASSFSGTGAYEQYF.

The chain employs TRBV6-6 and TRBJ2-5; D not resolved. There are 13 residues in the CDR3. Deletions cut 6 bases from V and 5 bases from J, with 13 bases between. The germline CDR1 and CDR2 sequences are MNHNY and SVGAGI (reference sequence). In nucleotides, the CDR3 is TGTGCCAGCAGCTCCGGAATCTGGGAGACCCAGTACTTC. It encodes CASSSGIWETQYF.

This chain uses TRBV5-1 with TRBJ1-3; maybe TRBD1 (6 bases). Trimming removed 0 bases at V and 4 bases at J, with 11 bases between. This CDR3 is 15 amino acids long. CDR1 is SGHRS, CDR2 YFSETQ, per germline. The CDR3 sequence: CASSLALGAGNTIYF. The CDR3 DNA reads as TGCGCCAGCAGCTTGGCTTTGGGGGCCGGAAACACCATATATTTT.

The rearrangement joins TRBV2 to TRBJ1-2; no clear D. This CDR3 is built from 14 residues. Per the germline V gene, CDR1 is SNHLY and CDR2 is FYNNEI. Trimming removed 2 bases at V and 4 bases at J, with 11 bases between. CDR3 sequence (DNA): TGTGCCAGCAGTGAAAGGCAGCCACTCTATGGCTACACCTTC. Its translation: CASSERQPLYGYTF.

DNA of the CDR3: TGTGCCCATCGAGGGGGGAGAGATACCGGGGAGCTGTTTTTT. It is translated as CAHRGGRDTGELFF. The rearrangement joins TRBV10-3 to TRBJ2-2; D might be TRBD1 or TRBD2, each matching 6 bases. The germline V gene encodes CDR1 ENHRY and CDR2 SYGVKD. This CDR3 region has 14 residues. V lost 11 bases and J 5 bases, leaving 18 bases between the germline ends.

V usage is TRBV6-4 and J usage is TRBJ1-5; 12 positions match TRBD1. The germline V gene encodes CDR1 MRHNA and CDR2 SNTAGT. The J segment lost 5 bases and the V segment lost 7 bases, leaving 18 bases of the junction unmatched. The CDR3 runs 19 residues. CDR3 in amino acids: CASTKGGQGARKEDQPQHF. CDR3 coding DNA: TGTGCCAGCACCAAAGGGGGACAGGGGGCGCGGAAAGAGGATCAGCCCCAGCATTTT.

The V gene is TRBV5-1, the J gene TRBJ2-2; TRBD2 matches 12 bases. CDR3 length: 18 residues. The trim removed 4 bases at V and 5 bases at J, leaving 12 bases unmatched. CDR1 and CDR2 (germline): SGHRS, YFSETQ. The CDR3 DNA is TGCGCCAGCAGCCCTTCGACTAGCGGGAGAGTGTCTACCGGGGAGCTGTTTTTT. This codes for CASSPSTSGRVSTGELFF. Filled out from reference TRBV5-1 and TRBJ2-2, the complete variable domain reads KAGVTQTPRYLIKTRGQQVTLSCSPISGHRSVSWYQQTPGQGLQFLFEYFSETQRNKGNFPGRFSGRQFSNSRSEMNVSTLELGDSALYLCASSPSTSGRVSTGELFFGEGSRLTVL.

The CDR3 nucleotides are TGTGCCAGCAGAACCCCCGTTTCGGCCGGGGAGCTGTTTTTT. Protein: CASRTPVSAGELFF. The chain uses TRBV6-5 and TRBJ2-2; D is unresolved. The CDR3 contains 14 residues. Germline CDR1 MNHEY, CDR2 SVGAGI. Trimming took 6 bases from V and 6 from J, leaving 14 bases between them.

J is TRBJ2-1 and V is TRBV20-1, with D tentatively TRBD1 (5 bases). CDR1 and CDR2 from the germline V gene are DFQATT and SNEGSKA (reference sequence). The CDR3 is made up of 11 amino acids. V lost 3 bases and J lost 12, with 12 bases in between. CDR3: CSARGRVGQFF. CDR3 nucleotide sequence: TGCAGTGCTAGGGGCAGGGTGGGGCAGTTCTTC.

The CDR3 sequence is CASGYDEQFF. DNA for the CDR3: TGTGCCAGCGGTTACGATGAGCAGTTCTTC. The chain recombines TRBV27 with TRBJ2-1; no reliable D call. Trimming stripped 8 bases from V and 8 bases from J, with 7 bases between. The CDR3 contains 10 residues. Germline CDR1 and CDR2: MNHEY and SMNVEV (reference sequence).